This T cell receptor (beta chain) was sequenced for a study of relationships among human T cell subsets (TCRdb year 2010). Turning to the overall study: Eight distinct blood T cell populations were sequenced: pan T, CD8 cytotoxic, regulatory, Th1, Th2, naive plus transitional, activated and memory cells. The paper's findings and limits, for the study overall: The bead-based sorting could not exclude a CD4+CD8+ double-positive population. No statistically significant differences in V, D and J usage, CDR3 length or N-nucleotide additions were observed among the seven subsets. While more than 55% of CD8+ cytotoxic sequences came from clones with more than 100 reads, the regulatory and Th2 subsets had few clones of that kind. The substantial sharing of CDR3s among Th1, Th2 and regulatory T cells was interpreted as suggesting that cell fate choices are stochastic.

Comment on this clonotype: There is no known antigen for this receptor. No base quality information exists; no much larger clone differs at one position.

The CD4+CD25-CD294- flow-through remaining after CD25, CD56 and CD294 bead selections was collected as Th1 cells. Miltenyi superparamagnetic beads coated with subset-specific monoclonal antibodies were used to isolate the T cell subsets. Peripheral blood was used as the source from which all T cell populations were isolated. Mononuclear cells were obtained from whole blood by Ficoll separation, and monocytes were then depleted with anti-CD14 microbeads. Right after isolation, the cell populations were resuspended in RNAprotect reagent. The protocol used for the library was multiplex PCR. Instrument used: 454 GS FLX. TCR alpha and beta CDR3 regions were amplified from mRNA by semiquantitative ARM-PCR. In ARM-PCR, tagged nested gene-specific primers were applied first, and communal superprimers then carried out the exponential amplification. Nested primers were removed by exonuclease before the second amplification round on first-round PCR products. Amplicons were sequenced on the 454 platform, which allows rapid sequencing of millions of DNA fragments without cloning bias. A read was counted as effective if the read could be mapped to both V and J germline segments. As for the authors' bioinformatics: IRmap, which uses pyromap, a Smith-Waterman modification adapted to 454 sequencing errors, was used to assign reads to germline V, D and J segments. D-beta assignments were filtered with cutoffs set at the 99th percentile of alignment scores obtained from simulated random sequences. CDR3 was defined as the amino acids lying between the conserved V-segment Y[YFLI]C motif and the J-segment [FW]GXGT motif. A compound Poisson process model, previously applied to large-scale EST data, was used to estimate repertoire diversity. A procedure for detecting cross-contamination was used to argue that the shared CDR3s did not come from sample contamination. TCRdb cleaned the public reads at Q25 with fastp, built clones with MiXCR and kept in-frame beta chains. Rows matching on CDR3 protein sequence are summarized as one entry with the most common DNA and genes. These V and J calls originate from TCRdb's pipeline instead of the authors' own analysis. This sample lists 13,000 or so distinct CDR3 sequences; around 64% were detected once. Clones ranked in the top ten supply 30% of the sample.

Sequencing was done on a sample of CD4+ Th1 cells sorted from blood. This specimen's cell subset or site label, interpreted: CD4+CD25-CD294- T helper 1 cells. This TCR was sampled from a man aged 35 to 55 in good health.

The nucleotides read TGTGCCAGCTCACCGGACCGCGACACTGAAGCTTTCTTT. The encoded protein is CASSPDRDTEAFF. This chain is built from TRBV18 and TRBJ1-1, with the D gene not clear enough to name. Taken from cysteine to phenylalanine, the CDR3 has 13 residues. The CDR3 DNA has 39 bases and is translated from base 1. Based on the germline V gene, the CDR1 and CDR2 sequences are KGHSH and LQKENI. V and J lose 3 bases and 3 bases, and a span of 8 bases separates them.